This T cell receptor beta chain is drawn from a study of T cell changes during pregnancy in multiple sclerosis. Sequencing used immunoSEQ multiplex PCR; TCRdb keeps in-frame clones, though not all of them. Among roughly 30,000 clones listed, about 92% were seen once. The CDR3 has 15 residues. V shed 0 bases, J shed 6 bases, and the junction held 3 bases outside the gene matches. CDR1 SGHTS and CDR2 YDEGEE come from the germline V gene. This TCR was recovered from a female donor with multiple sclerosis, enrolled in a pregnancy study. The sequences come from CD4+ T cells from peripheral blood mononuclear cells, collected in the second trimester of pregnancy. The V and J genes are TRBV5-8 and TRBJ2-1, with 10 nucleotides matching TRBD1. In DNA form, the CDR3 reads TGTGCCAGCAGCTTGGGGGGACAGGGGAGCAATGAGCAGTTCTTC. It encodes CASSLGGQGSNEQFF.